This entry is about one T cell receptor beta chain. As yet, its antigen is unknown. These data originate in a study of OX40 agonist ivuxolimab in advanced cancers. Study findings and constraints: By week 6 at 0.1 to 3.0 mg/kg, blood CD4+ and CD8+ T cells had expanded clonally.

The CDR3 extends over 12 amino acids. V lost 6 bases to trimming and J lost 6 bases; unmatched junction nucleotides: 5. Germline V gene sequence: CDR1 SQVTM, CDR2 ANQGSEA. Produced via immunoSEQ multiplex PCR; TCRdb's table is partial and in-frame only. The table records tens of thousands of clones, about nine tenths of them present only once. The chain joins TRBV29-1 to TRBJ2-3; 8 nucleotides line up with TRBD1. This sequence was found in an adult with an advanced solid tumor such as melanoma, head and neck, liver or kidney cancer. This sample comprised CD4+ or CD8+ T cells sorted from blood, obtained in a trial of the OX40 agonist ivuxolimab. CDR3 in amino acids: CSVGQGGDTQYF. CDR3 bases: TGCAGCGTCGGACAGGGTGGGGATACGCAGTATTTT.